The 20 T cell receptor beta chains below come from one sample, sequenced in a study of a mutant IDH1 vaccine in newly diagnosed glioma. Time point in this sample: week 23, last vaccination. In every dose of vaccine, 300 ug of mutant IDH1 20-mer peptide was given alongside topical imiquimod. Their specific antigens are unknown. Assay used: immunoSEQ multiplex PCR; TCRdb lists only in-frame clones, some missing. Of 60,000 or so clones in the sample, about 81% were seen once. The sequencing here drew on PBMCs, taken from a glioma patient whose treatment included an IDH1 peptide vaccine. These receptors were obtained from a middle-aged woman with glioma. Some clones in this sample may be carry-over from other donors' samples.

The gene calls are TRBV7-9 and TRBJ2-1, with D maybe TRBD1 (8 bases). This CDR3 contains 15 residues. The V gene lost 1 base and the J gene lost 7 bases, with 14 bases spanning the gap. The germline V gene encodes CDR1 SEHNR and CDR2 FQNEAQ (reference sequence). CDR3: CASSLDRGRENEQFF. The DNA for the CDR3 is TGTGCCAGCAGCTTAGACAGGGGGAGGGAGAATGAGCAGTTCTTC.

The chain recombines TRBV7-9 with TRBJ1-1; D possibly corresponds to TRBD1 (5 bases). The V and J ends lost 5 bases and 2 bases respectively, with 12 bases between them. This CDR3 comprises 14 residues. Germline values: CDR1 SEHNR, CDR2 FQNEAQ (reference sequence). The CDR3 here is CASSPRGVNTEAFF. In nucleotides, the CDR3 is TGTGCCAGCAGCCCGAGAGGGGTTAACACTGAAGCTTTCTTT. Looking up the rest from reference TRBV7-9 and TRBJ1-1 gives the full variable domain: DTGVSQNPRHKITKRGQNVTFRCDPISEHNRLYWYRQTLGQGPEFLTYFQNEAQLEKSRLLSDRFSAERPKGSFSTLEIQRTEQGDSAMYLCASSPRGVNTEAFFGQGTRLTVV.

The CDR3 protein is CASSSRGRGLPNYGYTF. CDR3 nucleotides: TGTGCCAGCAGCTCCCGGGGACGGGGGCTACCTAACTATGGCTACACCTTC. The rearrangement joins TRBV5-6 to TRBJ1-2, with D maybe TRBD1 (6 bases). Trimming removed 3 bases at V and 0 bases at J, with 18 bases between. Germline CDR1 is SGHDT and CDR2 is YYEEEE. The length of the CDR3 is 17 residues. The whole variable domain, filled in from reference TRBV5-6 and TRBJ1-2, reads DAGVTQSPTHLIKTRGQQVTLRCSPKSGHDTVSWYQQALGQGPQFIFQYYEEEERQRGNFPDRFSGHQFPNYSSELNVNALLLGDSALYLCASSSRGRGLPNYGYTFGSGTRLTVV.

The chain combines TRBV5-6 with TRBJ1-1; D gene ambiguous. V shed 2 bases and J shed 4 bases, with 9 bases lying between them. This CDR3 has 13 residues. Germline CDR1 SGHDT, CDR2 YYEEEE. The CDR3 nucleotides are TGTGCCAGCAGCTTAGGGTGGGGCACTGAAGCTTTCTTT. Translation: CASSLGWGTEAFF.

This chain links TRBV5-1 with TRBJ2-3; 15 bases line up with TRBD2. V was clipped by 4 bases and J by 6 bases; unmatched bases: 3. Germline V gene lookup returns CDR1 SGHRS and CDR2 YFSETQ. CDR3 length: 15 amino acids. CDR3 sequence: CASSIGTSGGDTQYF. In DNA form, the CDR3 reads TGCGCCAGCAGCATCGGGACTAGCGGGGGGGATACGCAGTATTTT. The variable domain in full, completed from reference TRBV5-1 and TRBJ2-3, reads KAGVTQTPRYLIKTRGQQVTLSCSPISGHRSVSWYQQTPGQGLQFLFEYFSETQRNKGNFPGRFSGRQFSNSRSEMNVSTLELGDSALYLCASSIGTSGGDTQYFGPGTRLTVL.

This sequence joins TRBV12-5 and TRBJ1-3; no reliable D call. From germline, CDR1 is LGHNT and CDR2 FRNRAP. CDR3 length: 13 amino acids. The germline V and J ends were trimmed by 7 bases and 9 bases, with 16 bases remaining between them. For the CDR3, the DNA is TGTGCTAGTGCCCCCGGTGCCAGCAGCACCATATATTTT. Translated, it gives CASAPGASSTIYF.

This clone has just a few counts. CDR3 coding DNA: TGTGCCTGGAGAAGAGGCGGCTATGGCTACACCTTC. Its protein is CAWRRGGYGYTF. The chain couples TRBV30 to TRBJ1-2, with D unclear. V lost 3 bases and J 4 bases, leaving 9 bases between the germline ends. CDR1 and CDR2 (germline): GTSNPN, SVGIG (reference sequence). The CDR3 is 12 residues long.

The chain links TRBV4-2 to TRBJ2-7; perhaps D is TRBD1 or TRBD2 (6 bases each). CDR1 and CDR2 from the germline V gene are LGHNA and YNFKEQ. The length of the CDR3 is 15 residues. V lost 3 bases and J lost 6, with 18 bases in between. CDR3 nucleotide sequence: TGTGCCAGCAGCCAGGGACCTGGCGAGGGGGGCGAGCAGTACTTC. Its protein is CASSQGPGEGGEQYF.

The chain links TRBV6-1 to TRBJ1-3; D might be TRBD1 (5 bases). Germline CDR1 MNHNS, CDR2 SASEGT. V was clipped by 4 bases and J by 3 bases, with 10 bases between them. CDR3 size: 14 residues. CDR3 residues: CASSVQEYGNTIYF. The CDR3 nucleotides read TGTGCCAGCAGTGTACAGGAGTATGGAAACACCATATATTTT.

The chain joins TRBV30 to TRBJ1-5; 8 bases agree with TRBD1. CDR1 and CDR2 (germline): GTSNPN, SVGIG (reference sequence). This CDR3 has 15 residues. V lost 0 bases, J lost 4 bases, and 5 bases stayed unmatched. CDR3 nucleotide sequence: TGTGCCTGGAGTGTTAGGCAGGGGGCAAATCAGCCCCAGCATTTT. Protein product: CAWSVRQGANQPQHF.

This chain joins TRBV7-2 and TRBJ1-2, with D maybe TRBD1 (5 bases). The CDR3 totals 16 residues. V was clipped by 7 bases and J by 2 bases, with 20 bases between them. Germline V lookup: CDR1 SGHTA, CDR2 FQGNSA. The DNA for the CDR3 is TGTGCCAGCATCCGATTGTACGAGGGGCCGAACTATGGCTACACCTTC. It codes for CASIRLYEGPNYGYTF.

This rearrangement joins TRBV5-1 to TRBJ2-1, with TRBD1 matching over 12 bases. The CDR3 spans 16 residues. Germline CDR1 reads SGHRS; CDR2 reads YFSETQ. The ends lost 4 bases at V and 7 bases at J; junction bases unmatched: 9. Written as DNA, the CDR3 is TGCGCCAGCAGCCCTGGCGCGGGACAGGGGGCGAATGAGCAGTTCTTC. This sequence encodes CASSPGAGQGANEQFF.

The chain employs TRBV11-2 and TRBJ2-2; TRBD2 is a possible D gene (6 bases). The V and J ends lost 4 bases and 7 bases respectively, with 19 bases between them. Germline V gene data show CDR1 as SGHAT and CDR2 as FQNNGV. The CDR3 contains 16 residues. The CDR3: CASSSVPGAGGGELFF. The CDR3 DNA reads TGTGCCAGCAGCTCTGTTCCCGGGGCCGGGGGCGGGGAGCTGTTTTTT.

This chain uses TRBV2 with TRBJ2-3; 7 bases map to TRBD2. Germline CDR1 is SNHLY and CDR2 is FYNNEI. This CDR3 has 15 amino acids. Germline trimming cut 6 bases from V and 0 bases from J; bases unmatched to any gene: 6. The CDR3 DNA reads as TGTGCCAGCAGGACTAGCACGACTAGCACAGATACGCAGTATTTT. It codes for CASRTSTTSTDTQYF. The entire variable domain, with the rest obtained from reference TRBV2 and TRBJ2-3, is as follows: EPEVTQTPSHQVTQMGQEVILRCVPISNHLYFYWYRQILGQKVEFLVSFYNNEISEKSEIFDDQFSVERPDGSNFTLKIRSTKLEDSAMYFCASRTSTTSTDTQYFGPGTRLTVL.

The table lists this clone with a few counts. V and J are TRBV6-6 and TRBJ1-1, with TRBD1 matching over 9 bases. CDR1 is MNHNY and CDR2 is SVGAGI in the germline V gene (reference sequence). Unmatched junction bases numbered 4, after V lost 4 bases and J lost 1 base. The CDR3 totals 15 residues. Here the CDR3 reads CASSFRTGENTEAFF. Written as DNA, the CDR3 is TGTGCCAGCAGTTTTCGGACAGGGGAGAACACTGAAGCTTTCTTT.

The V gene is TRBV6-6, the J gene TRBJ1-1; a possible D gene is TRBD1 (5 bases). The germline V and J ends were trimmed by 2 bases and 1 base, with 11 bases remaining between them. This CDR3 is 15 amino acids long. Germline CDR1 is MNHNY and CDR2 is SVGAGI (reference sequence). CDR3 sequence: CASSYAYRKNTEAFF. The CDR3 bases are TGTGCCAGCAGTTACGCCTACAGGAAGAACACTGAAGCTTTCTTT.

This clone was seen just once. This CDR3 reads CASSETASGWDYEQYF. Here the CDR3 DNA reads TGTGCCAGCAGTGAAACAGCGTCAGGGTGGGACTACGAGCAGTACTTC. The chain has TRBV6-1 and TRBJ2-7; perhaps TRBD1 as D (5 bases). The CDR3 has 16 amino acids. The germline CDR1 and CDR2 sequences are MNHNS and SASEGT. Trimming removed 2 bases from V and 3 bases from J, with 17 bases in between.

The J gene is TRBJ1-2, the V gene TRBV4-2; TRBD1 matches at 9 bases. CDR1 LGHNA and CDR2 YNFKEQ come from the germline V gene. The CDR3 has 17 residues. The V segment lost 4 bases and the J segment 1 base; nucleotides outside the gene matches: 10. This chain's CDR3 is CASSPRDRVLLNYGYTF. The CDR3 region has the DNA TGTGCCAGCAGCCCCCGGGACAGGGTTCTCCTTAACTATGGCTACACCTTC.

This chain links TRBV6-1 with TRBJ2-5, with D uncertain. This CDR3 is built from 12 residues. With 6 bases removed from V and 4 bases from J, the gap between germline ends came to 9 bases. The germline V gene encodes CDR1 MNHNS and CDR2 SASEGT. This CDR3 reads CASRAVGETQYF. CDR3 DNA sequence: TGTGCCAGCAGAGCCGTCGGAGAGACCCAGTACTTC.

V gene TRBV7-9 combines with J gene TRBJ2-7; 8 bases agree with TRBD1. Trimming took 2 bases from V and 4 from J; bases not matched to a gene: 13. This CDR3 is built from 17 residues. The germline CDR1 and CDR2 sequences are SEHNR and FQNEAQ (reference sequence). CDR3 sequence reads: CASSLNIGQGGSYEQYF. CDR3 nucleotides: TGTGCCAGCAGCTTAAATATAGGACAGGGTGGCTCTTACGAGCAGTACTTC. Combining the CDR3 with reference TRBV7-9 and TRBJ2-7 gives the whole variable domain DTGVSQNPRHKITKRGQNVTFRCDPISEHNRLYWYRQTLGQGPEFLTYFQNEAQLEKSRLLSDRFSAERPKGSFSTLEIQRTEQGDSAMYLCASSLNIGQGGSYEQYFGPGTRLTVT.